Here is one TCR beta chain with its context. Per the original data handling: Cell counts per sample came from amplifying reference gene primers. TCRdb keeps only in-frame clones here, not all; method: immunoSEQ multiplex PCR. The DNA was the basis for D and trimming; V, J and clone size are from that table. The data hold tens of thousands of clones, with 82% observed a single time. The sample comes from a study of blood T cell repertoires in COVID-19. Study details: Italy, Spain and the United States were the sources of the convalescent and acute COVID-19 samples. PBMCs, B-cell-depleted T cells, or T cells were the source of the cDNA or gDNA that made up the material.

CDR1 is MNHEY and CDR2 is SMNVEV in the germline V gene (reference sequence). The V and J ends lost 4 bases and 5 bases, in that order; junction bases with no gene match: 13. The CDR3 runs to 16 residues. V usage is TRBV27 and J usage is TRBJ2-7, with 8 bases identical to TRBD2. The sequence was collected from a woman older than 75 with acute or convalescent COVID-19. Sequenced: peripheral blood. This chain's CDR3 is CASSSPGTRAYDEQYF. CDR3 in DNA: TGTGCCAGCAGTTCCCCGGGGACTAGGGCGTACGACGAGCAGTACTTC.